This TCR beta chain was recovered during a study of blood T cell repertoires in COVID-19. The overall study: Both acute and convalescent COVID-19 samples were obtained from the United States, Italy and Spain. Sources were T cells, B-cell-depleted T cells, or PBMCs; the material itself was cDNA or gDNA.

In the authors' workflow: Quantification of nucleated cells was approximated via reference gene primer amplification. Some clones are missing from TCRdb's copy, which holds only in-frame ones; the method was immunoSEQ multiplex PCR. Clonal size and the V and J genes are those of that table, whereas D and trimming came from the DNA. The sample contains under 250,000 clones, around 82% of which appear only once. The CDR3 contains 19 residues. Germline trimming cut 4 bases from V and 8 bases from J; bases unmatched to any gene: 22. Germline values: CDR1 SGDLS, CDR2 YYNGEE. The origin of this receptor is a woman in her 70s with acute or convalescent COVID-19. The V call is TRBV9, the J call TRBJ1-3, with TRBD1 identical over 9 bases. The sample was peripheral blood. The CDR3 sequence is CASSSRKGGQGTQGDTIYF. In nucleotides, the CDR3 is TGTGCCAGCAGCTCACGAAAAGGAGGACAGGGGACACAAGGGGACACCATATATTTT. Full variable domain (missing parts from reference TRBV9 and TRBJ1-3): DSGVTQTPKHLITATGQRVTLRCSPRSGDLSVYWYQQSLDQGLQFLIQYYNGEERAKGNILERFSAQQFPDLHSELNLSSLELGDSALYFCASSSRKGGQGTQGDTIYFGEGSWLTVV.